One and the same sample provided the 25 T cell receptor beta chains below, sequenced in a study of siplizumab effects on memory and regulatory T cells. Libraries were prepared by immunoSEQ multiplex PCR; TCRdb keeps only in-frame clonotypes and omits some of them. The table lists about 100,000 clones, about 90% of them singletons. Material for sequencing was Tregs sorted from blood. These receptors originate from a human donor in good health.

This clone has a handful of counts. The sample carries other DNA sequences with the same CDR3. The gene calls are TRBV29-1 and TRBJ1-1; a possible D gene is TRBD1 (5 bases). This CDR3 is built from 13 residues. V lost 4 bases and J 1 base, leaving 10 bases between the germline ends. CDR1 and CDR2 (germline): SQVTM, ANQGSEA. The CDR3, as DNA: TGCAGCGTTGCCGGGACGGCGAACACTGAAGCTTTCTTT. Translating it yields CSVAGTANTEAFF.

The genes are TRBV6-1 and TRBJ2-3; D is undetermined. The V end was cut by 1 base, the J end by 4 bases, with 6 bases between. The CDR3 has 13 residues. The germline V gene encodes CDR1 MNHNS and CDR2 SASEGT. CDR3: CASSEERPDTQYF. DNA of the CDR3: TGTGCCAGCAGTGAAGAACGGCCAGATACGCAGTATTTT.

The chain couples TRBV6-6 to TRBJ2-3; D remains unclear. Germline-derived CDR1 and CDR2 are MNHNY and SVGAGI (reference sequence). This CDR3 comprises 15 residues. Trimming cost V 0 bases and J 2 bases, with 9 bases left between them. CDR3 DNA: TGTGCCAGCAGTTACTCGAATGCAGCCACAGATACGCAGTATTTT. Protein sequence: CASSYSNAATDTQYF.

This rearrangement joins TRBV5-5 to TRBJ2-1; 7 bases map to TRBD1. This CDR3 is 15 amino acids long. Germline CDR1 SGHKS, CDR2 YYEKEE (reference sequence). J gave up 0 bases and V 0 bases, and 0 bases lay outside the gene matches. CDR3 residues: CASSLDRGSYNEQFF. The DNA of the CDR3 is TGTGCCAGCAGCTTGGACAGGGGCTCCTACAATGAGCAGTTCTTC. The variable domain in full, completed from reference TRBV5-5 and TRBJ2-1, reads DAGVTQSPTHLIKTRGQQVTLRCSPISGHKSVSWYQQVLGQGPQFIFQYYEKEERGRGNFPDRFSARQFPNYSSELNVNALLLGDSALYLCASSLDRGSYNEQFFGPGTRLTVL.

V usage is TRBV5-8 and J usage is TRBJ2-1; 7 nucleotides line up with TRBD2. V lost 0 bases to trimming and J lost 4 bases; unmatched junction nucleotides: 1. The CDR3 extends over 14 amino acids. The germline V gene has CDR1 SGHTS and CDR2 YDEGEE. The CDR3 region is CASSLGREYNEQFF. CDR3 DNA sequence: TGTGCCAGCAGCTTGGGGCGGGAGTACAATGAGCAGTTCTTC.

This clone was counted once. The chain combines TRBV7-8 with TRBJ1-4; D not certain. This CDR3 comprises 15 residues. The ends were cut back, 4 bases at V and 13 bases at J, with 22 bases in the middle. CDR1 is SGHVS, CDR2 FQNEAQ, per germline. The CDR3 sequence: CASSSGHRAYLGLFF. CDR3 coding DNA: TGTGCCAGCAGCTCCGGTCACCGGGCCTACCTGGGACTGTTTTTT.

By share of the sample, this clone is medium-sized. This chain uses TRBV11-2 with TRBJ2-5; 11 bases are shared with TRBD2. The junction had 5 bases not matched to a gene; V was cut back by 0 bases and J by 5 bases. Germline V gene sequence: CDR1 SGHAT, CDR2 FQNNGV. There are 16 residues in the CDR3. For the CDR3, the DNA is TGTGCCAGCAGCTTAGATCTAGCGGGAGGTCCCGAGACCCAGTACTTC. The encoded protein is CASSLDLAGGPETQYF.

CDR3 sequence (DNA): TGTGCCAGCAGTCAGGGGTTGGGGACTGAAGCTTTCTTT. This encodes CASSQGLGTEAFF. This sequence joins TRBV2 and TRBJ1-1; weak D call: TRBD1 (6 bases). With 5 bases removed from V and 5 bases from J, the gap between germline ends came to 12 bases. Germline CDR1 is SNHLY and CDR2 is FYNNEI. This CDR3 has 13 residues.

The J gene is TRBJ1-4, the V gene TRBV5-1, with unresolved D. The CDR3 runs to 13 residues. V was trimmed by 2 bases and J by 7 bases, leaving 9 bases between them. Looked up from germline, CDR1 is SGHRS and CDR2 is YFSETQ. The CDR3 loop reads CASSFSDFEKLFF. The CDR3 nucleotides are TGCGCCAGCAGCTTCAGCGACTTTGAAAAACTGTTTTTT.

With regard to this clone: This CDR3 is also generated by other DNA sequences in the sample. The chain joins TRBV15 to TRBJ2-7; D is perhaps TRBD2 (6 bases). This CDR3 spans 13 amino acids. V was cut by 1 base and J by 5 bases, with 9 bases left in between. The germline gives CDR1 LNHNV, CDR2 YYDKDF (reference sequence). Here the CDR3 DNA reads TGTGCCACCAGCAGAGGGCTAGCGAACGAGCAGTACTTC. Its translation is CATSRGLANEQYF.

This clone came up a few times. The chain has TRBV2 and TRBJ1-4, with D uncertain. Germline V gives CDR1 SNHLY, CDR2 FYNNEI. Trimming removed 6 bases from V and 4 bases from J, with 9 bases in between. The CDR3 extends over 13 amino acids. The CDR3 sequence is CASREPDNEKLFF. The DNA for the CDR3 is TGTGCCAGCAGGGAGCCAGATAATGAAAAACTGTTTTTT.

The chain joins TRBV5-1 to TRBJ2-7; 11 bases line up with TRBD1. V shed 4 bases and J 3 bases; nucleotides not matched to a gene: 3. The length of the CDR3 is 14 residues. Germline values: CDR1 SGHRS, CDR2 YFSETQ. CDR3 sequence reads: CASSRTGGGYEQYF. CDR3 coding DNA: TGCGCCAGCAGCCGGACAGGGGGCGGCTACGAGCAGTACTTC. The complete variable domain, with remaining parts taken from reference TRBV5-1 and TRBJ2-7, reads KAGVTQTPRYLIKTRGQQVTLSCSPISGHRSVSWYQQTPGQGLQFLFEYFSETQRNKGNFPGRFSGRQFSNSRSEMNVSTLELGDSALYLCASSRTGGGYEQYFGPGTRLTVT.

The chain uses TRBV5-6 and TRBJ1-1; D uncertain. Trimming left V 0 bases short and J 0 bases short, with 9 bases between. The CDR3 has 15 residues. Germline CDR1 is SGHDT and CDR2 is YYEEEE. The CDR3: CASSLGPVMNTEAFF. DNA for the CDR3: TGTGCCAGCAGCTTGGGCCCTGTCATGAACACTGAAGCTTTCTTT. The complete variable domain, with remaining parts taken from reference TRBV5-6 and TRBJ1-1, reads DAGVTQSPTHLIKTRGQQVTLRCSPKSGHDTVSWYQQALGQGPQFIFQYYEEEERQRGNFPDRFSGHQFPNYSSELNVNALLLGDSALYLCASSLGPVMNTEAFFGQGTRLTVV.

The chain recombines TRBV9 with TRBJ2-1; D remains unclear. The germline V and J ends were trimmed by 0 bases and 5 bases, with 9 bases remaining between them. The CDR3 consists of 14 residues. Germline loops: CDR1 SGDLS, CDR2 YYNGEE. CDR3 in DNA: TGTGCCAGCAGCGTAGGCACAGTAGACAATGAGCAGTTCTTC. Translation gives CASSVGTVDNEQFF.

This clone was observed a few times. Here the CDR3 DNA reads TGTGCCACGGCGGCCGGGAGAAAAGAGACCCAGTACTTC. Translated: CATAAGRKETQYF. J is TRBJ2-5 and V is TRBV6-6; maybe TRBD2 (6 bases). Deletions cut 10 bases from V and 3 bases from J, with 15 bases between. Germline V lookup: CDR1 MNHNY, CDR2 SVGAGI (reference sequence). The CDR3 loop spans 13 amino acids.

The chain uses TRBV5-4 and TRBJ2-7; D not resolved. V was pared by 0 bases and J by 6 bases, with 10 bases between. Germline V lookup: CDR1 SGHNT, CDR2 YYREEE (reference sequence). The CDR3 is made up of 13 amino acids. The CDR3 DNA sequence: TGTGCCAGCAGCTTGGAGGCCTCCCGCGAGCAGTACTTC. Protein: CASSLEASREQYF.

This clone showed up just once. This chain joins TRBV2 and TRBJ1-5; no clear D gene. Per germline, CDR1 SNHLY and CDR2 FYNNEI. CDR3 length: 13 residues. V lost 7 bases to trimming and J lost 7 bases, with 14 bases between them. The CDR3 is CASMGQTGQPQHF. CDR3 bases: TGTGCCAGCATGGGTCAAACGGGACAGCCCCAGCATTTT.

The rearrangement uses TRBV5-4 and TRBJ2-3; D is uncertain. Germline V CDR1 and CDR2: SGHNT, YYREEE (reference sequence). The germline V and J ends were trimmed by 0 bases and 3 bases, with 5 bases remaining between them. The CDR3 runs to 13 residues. The CDR3 coding sequence is TGTGCCAGCAGCTTGGAAGGGACAGATACGCAGTATTTT. Translated, it gives CASSLEGTDTQYF.

The chain combines TRBV27 with TRBJ2-6; D is ambiguous. Germline V gene data show CDR1 as MNHEY and CDR2 as SMNVEV (reference sequence). V lost 2 bases and J 4 bases, leaving 15 bases between the germline ends. CDR3 length: 17 residues. The CDR3 DNA reads as TGTGCCAGCAGTTTAATCGGCAGTAGTTCGGGGGCCAACGTCCTGACTTTC. Protein: CASSLIGSSSGANVLTF.

The J gene is TRBJ2-7, the V gene TRBV28; 7 nucleotides agree with TRBD1. V was pared by 4 bases and J by 5 bases, with 8 bases of the junction left unmatched. The CDR3 consists of 14 residues. CDR1 is MDHEN, CDR2 SYDVKM, per germline. The CDR3 DNA is TGTGCCAGCAGTTCAAGTGACAGGGACCACGAGCAGTACTTC. Encoded protein: CASSSSDRDHEQYF. Full variable domain (rest looked up from reference TRBV28 and TRBJ2-7): DVKVTQSSRYLVKRTGEKVFLECVQDMDHENMFWYRQDPGLGLRLIYFSYDVKMKEKGDIPEGYSVSREKKERFSLILESASTNQTSMYLCASSSSDRDHEQYFGPGTRLTVT.

This clone was detected only once. The genes are TRBV9 and TRBJ1-1; D is unclear. The CDR3 runs 15 residues. The germline V and J ends were trimmed by 2 bases and 0 bases, with 11 bases remaining between them. Germline CDR1 SGDLS, CDR2 YYNGEE. The CDR3 reads CASSVTGSLNTEAFF. CDR3 coding DNA: TGTGCCAGCAGCGTGACGGGCTCTTTGAACACTGAAGCTTTCTTT.

In its sample, this clone was seen a few times. V gene TRBV19 combines with J gene TRBJ1-2; D call uncertain. Germline values: CDR1 LNHDA, CDR2 SQIVND (reference sequence). Trimming shortened V by 3 bases and J by 0 bases, and 14 bases separated the two germline ends. The CDR3 runs to 16 residues. In nucleotides, the CDR3 is TGTGCCAGTAGTATCACACCAGGACCAGCTAACTATGGCTACACCTTC. Protein: CASSITPGPANYGYTF.

The V call is TRBV27, the J call TRBJ2-7, with D unresolved. The V gene's germline CDR1 is MNHEY and CDR2 SMNVEV (reference sequence). CDR3 length equals 13 residues. The germline V and J ends were trimmed by 3 bases and 1 base, with 7 bases remaining between them. The DNA of the CDR3 is TGTGCCAGCAGTTTTATGGGTTCCTACGAGCAGTACTTC. Residues: CASSFMGSYEQYF.

The J gene is TRBJ2-2, the V gene TRBV11-2; the D call may be TRBD1 or TRBD2 (6 bases each). The CDR3 is made up of 16 amino acids. Trimming pared 5 bases from V and 4 bases from J, leaving 17 bases between. Germline V gene data show CDR1 as SGHAT and CDR2 as FQNNGV. The CDR3 coding sequence is TGTGCCAGCAGCCCTCCGACGGGGGCCCTCACCGGGGAGCTGTTTTTT. It encodes CASSPPTGALTGELFF.

The chain is built from TRBV19 and TRBJ2-3, with 9 bases identical to TRBD2. V shed 4 bases, J shed 5 bases, and the junction held 7 bases outside the gene matches. The CDR3 extends over 15 amino acids. CDR1 and CDR2 (germline): LNHDA, SQIVND (reference sequence). CDR3 sequence: CASSTSGKTRDTQYF. The CDR3 DNA sequence: TGTGCCAGTAGTACTAGCGGGAAGACAAGAGATACGCAGTATTTT.